This entry lists 28 T cell receptor beta chains sequenced from one sample in a study of post-analysis software for immune sequencing data. Incorporated into the TCR beta cDNA libraries were unique molecular identifiers, which served to reduce PCR and sequencing biases. TCRdb passed the PCR reads through MiXCR, listing each CDR3 protein once. The table has some 690,000 distinct CDR3 sequences, roughly three fifths seen once; the top ten hold about 11%. Study conclusions and caveats: A handful of TRBV segments were significantly more frequent in patients than in controls. TRBV5-6, TRBV5-1 and TRBV20-1 were among these segments.

These receptors' targets are unknown. Sample: blood. The origin of the receptors is a girl aged 2 to 9 with multiple sclerosis.

The rearrangement uses TRBV18 and TRBJ2-5; D possibly matches TRBD1 or TRBD2 (5 bases each). Germline V CDR1 and CDR2: KGHSH, LQKENI. The CDR3 covers 13 residues. The V end lost 8 bases, the J end lost 2 bases, and 12 bases lay between the germline ends. The DNA for the CDR3 is TGTGCCAGCCGGGGCAGGTCACAAGAGACCCAGTACTTC. Encoded protein: CASRGRSQETQYF. Filled out from reference TRBV18 and TRBJ2-5, the complete variable domain reads NAGVMQNPRHLVRRRGQEARLRCSPMKGHSHVYWYRQLPEEGLKFMVYLQKENIIDESGMPKERFSAEFPKEGPSILRIQQVVRGDSAAYFCASRGRSQETQYFGPGTRLLVL.

In this sample, this clonotype turned up once. J is TRBJ2-5 and V is TRBV2; 8 positions match TRBD1. The CDR3 totals 15 residues. V dropped 6 bases and J dropped 1; count of bases not matched to a gene: 7. Per the germline V gene, CDR1 is SNHLY and CDR2 is FYNNEI. CDR3: CASSGDRRLQETQYF. CDR3 in DNA: TGTGCCAGCAGCGGGGACAGGAGACTCCAAGAGACCCAGTACTTC.

This clonotype was detected a few times. The chain joins TRBV20-1 to TRBJ2-7; D may match TRBD1 or TRBD2 (6 bases each). Trimming took 6 bases from V and 3 from J, leaving 15 bases between them. Germline-derived CDR1 and CDR2 are DFQATT and SNEGSKA (reference sequence). The CDR3 is made up of 13 amino acids. CDR3 in amino acids: CSAGGTADYEQYF. CDR3 nucleotide sequence: TGCAGTGCAGGGGGGACCGCGGACTACGAGCAGTACTTC.

This clonotype was recorded once. This chain uses TRBV29-1 with TRBJ2-1; the D is unclear. CDR3 size: 13 residues. Germline lookup yields CDR1 SQVTM and CDR2 ANQGSEA. Trimming removed 2 bases at V and 3 bases at J, with 8 bases between. The chain's CDR3 is CSVETQDYNEQFF. DNA of the CDR3: TGCAGCGTTGAAACCCAGGACTACAATGAGCAGTTCTTC.

V and J are TRBV20-1 and TRBJ2-3; no definite D call. The germline CDR1 and CDR2 sequences are DFQATT and SNEGSKA (reference sequence). Trimming removed 8 bases from V and 1 base from J, with 10 bases in between. The length of the CDR3 is 12 residues. CDR3 loop: CSLETGTDTQYF. In nucleotides, the CDR3 is TGCAGTTTGGAGACTGGCACAGATACGCAGTATTTT.

This clonotype was seen only a few times. The chain is built from TRBV6-6 and TRBJ1-5; unclear D gene. The CDR3 runs to 17 residues. The V and J ends lost 0 bases and 0 bases respectively, with 12 bases between them. Germline V gene data show CDR1 as MNHNY and CDR2 as SVGAGI (reference sequence). The CDR3 loop is CASSYSGGRNSNQPQHF. For the CDR3, the DNA is TGTGCCAGCAGTTACTCGGGAGGGAGAAATAGCAATCAGCCCCAGCATTTT.

The gene calls are TRBV12-3 or TRBV12-4 and TRBJ2-1; D is perhaps TRBD2 (5 bases). The DNA end lines up better with TRBJ2-7; the J call may be wrong. This CDR3 has 15 amino acids. CDR3 coding DNA: TGTGCCAGCAGCCAACGGGCGGGCGGCCCCAATGAGCAGTACTTC. It encodes CASSQRAGGPNEQYF.

This chain joins TRBV12-3 or TRBV12-4 and TRBJ1-3; D gene uncertain. The V end lost 3 bases, the J end lost 0 bases, and 18 bases lay between the germline ends. The CDR3 has 18 amino acids. CDR3: CASSFSTQAVASGNTIYF. CDR3 sequence (DNA): TGTGCCAGCAGTTTTTCTACGCAGGCCGTCGCCTCTGGAAACACCATATATTTT.

A few counts support this clonotype. The chain has TRBV29-1 and TRBJ1-1; D ambiguous. V gave up 0 bases and J gave up 3 bases, with 20 bases separating them. The CDR3 has 17 amino acids. CDR1 is SQVTM, CDR2 ANQGSEA, per germline. DNA for the CDR3: TGCAGCGTTGAAGACCATCGAGGCGTATCTGAGGACACTGAAGCTTTCTTT. Protein product: CSVEDHRGVSEDTEAFF.

This clonotype was found a few times. The chain uses TRBV7-9 and TRBJ2-3; the D call may be TRBD1 or TRBD2 (6 bases each). CDR3 length equals 13 residues. Germline V CDR1 and CDR2: SEHNR, FQNEAQ (reference sequence). Trimming pared 0 bases from V and 11 bases from J, leaving 12 bases between. The CDR3 protein is CASSLASGGKQYF. The CDR3 nucleotides are TGTGCCAGCAGCTTAGCGTCCGGGGGCAAGCAGTATTTT.

The table lists this clonotype with a few counts. The chain uses TRBV29-1 and TRBJ2-3; tentative D call: TRBD2 (5 bases). Per germline, CDR1 SQVTM and CDR2 ANQGSEA. V was trimmed by 2 bases and J by 2 bases, leaving 8 bases between them. The CDR3 loop spans 13 amino acids. The CDR3 nucleotides read TGCAGCGTTGAATTTGACTACACAGATACGCAGTATTTT. Amino acids: CSVEFDYTDTQYF.

The gene calls are TRBV20-1 and TRBJ2-1; 7 bases match TRBD1. CDR1 is DFQATT and CDR2 is SNEGSKA in the germline V gene (reference sequence). V shed 4 bases and J 1 base; nucleotides not matched to a gene: 13. This CDR3 is built from 17 residues. In DNA form, the CDR3 reads TGCAGTGCTAAAAAAACACGTCGACAGGGATCCTACAATGAGCAGTTCTTC. Translating gives CSAKKTRRQGSYNEQFF.

This chain links TRBV7-9 with TRBJ2-5, with TRBD1 matching over 7 bases. Trimming cost V 1 base and J 5 bases; bases outside gene matches: 13. This CDR3 spans 17 amino acids. Germline loops: CDR1 SEHNR, CDR2 FQNEAQ (reference sequence). The chain's CDR3 is CASSLVFAQGRQETQYF. CDR3 DNA sequence: TGTGCCAGCAGCTTAGTCTTTGCACAGGGGCGGCAGGAGACCCAGTACTTC.

The chain uses TRBV6-2 or TRBV6-3 and TRBJ2-3; maybe TRBD2 (5 bases). There are 15 residues in the CDR3. The ends were cut back, 0 bases at V and 6 bases at J, with 13 bases in the middle. Germline CDR1 is MNHEY and CDR2 is SVGEGT. CDR3 region: CASSYSVTRRDTQYF. The CDR3 DNA sequence: TGTGCCAGCAGTTACTCGGTTACTAGAAGGGATACGCAGTATTTT.

V is TRBV20-1 and J is TRBJ2-2; 7 bases are a match to TRBD1. From germline, CDR1 is DFQATT and CDR2 SNEGSKA (reference sequence). CDR3 length: 15 amino acids. Trimming removed 6 bases from V and 0 bases from J; junction bases left unmatched: 7. For the CDR3, the DNA is TGCAGTGCCAAACCAGACAGGGCGAACACCGGGGAGCTGTTTTTT. As protein: CSAKPDRANTGELFF.

The chain links TRBV29-1 to TRBJ2-1; 14 nucleotides line up with TRBD2. The J segment lost 3 bases and the V segment lost 4 bases, leaving 11 bases of the junction unmatched. The CDR3 runs to 18 residues. Per the germline V gene, CDR1 is SQVTM and CDR2 is ANQGSEA. The CDR3 coding sequence is TGCAGCGTTGCCGGGACTAGCGGGAGTGGGTCCTTCTACAATGAGCAGTTCTTC. Its translation: CSVAGTSGSGSFYNEQFF.

V gene TRBV11-2 combines with J gene TRBJ2-1; the D call may be TRBD1 or TRBD2 (5 bases each). Germline loops: CDR1 SGHAT, CDR2 FQNNGV. The CDR3 totals 13 residues. Trimming removed 5 bases at V and 10 bases at J, with 15 bases between. The CDR3 DNA sequence: TGTGCCAGCAGCCCGGGGACGGCTTTAGAGCAGTTCTTC. Residues: CASSPGTALEQFF.

In its sample, this clonotype was seen a few times. This sequence joins TRBV6-1 and TRBJ2-3; D unresolved. V lost 5 bases to trimming and J lost 4 bases, with 4 bases between them. This CDR3 contains 11 residues. Germline V gene lookup returns CDR1 MNHNS and CDR2 SASEGT. The CDR3, as DNA: TGTGCCAGCAGTCGACCAGATACGCAGTATTTT. The encoded protein is CASSRPDTQYF.

The V and J genes are TRBV3-1 and TRBJ1-2; 7 bases align to TRBD1. This CDR3 has 14 amino acids. Unmatched junction bases numbered 3, after V lost 0 bases and J lost 5 bases. Per germline, CDR1 LGHDT and CDR2 YNNKEL (reference sequence). CDR3 in DNA: TGTGCCAGCAGCCAAGATAGGACAGGTTATGGCTACACCTTC. Translated: CASSQDRTGYGYTF.

This clonotype has only a few counts. The V and J genes are TRBV7-9 and TRBJ1-2; the match to TRBD1 covers 8 bases. CDR3 length equals 15 residues. Trimming cost V 0 bases and J 5 bases; bases outside gene matches: 5. Germline V CDR1 and CDR2: SEHNR, FQNEAQ (reference sequence). This CDR3 reads CASSLAGTGSYGYTF. The CDR3 DNA is TGTGCCAGCAGCTTAGCCGGGACAGGATCGTATGGCTACACCTTC.

V and J are TRBV5-1 and TRBJ2-5; D is possibly TRBD1 (5 bases). Germline V gene data show CDR1 as SGHRS and CDR2 as YFSETQ. The CDR3 contains 13 residues. Trimming shortened V by 5 bases and J by 2 bases, and 10 bases separated the two germline ends. CDR3 sequence: CASRETVQETQYF. The CDR3, as DNA: TGCGCCAGCAGAGAGACAGTTCAAGAGACCCAGTACTTC.

V gene TRBV3-1 combines with J gene TRBJ2-1; possible D gene TRBD2, 5 bases. Trimming left V 0 bases short and J 15 bases short, with 21 bases between. This CDR3 is 15 amino acids long. Germline assignment: CDR1 LGHDT and CDR2 YNNKEL (reference sequence). The CDR3 loop reads CASSQDPGLASGRFF. Here the CDR3 DNA reads TGTGCCAGCAGCCAAGATCCCGGGCTAGCCTCGGGTCGGTTCTTC.

The V gene is TRBV6-1, the J gene TRBJ2-3, with 13 bases that match TRBD2. V shed 6 bases, J shed 8 bases, and the junction held 20 bases outside the gene matches. The CDR3 has 19 amino acids. Germline V gene data show CDR1 as MNHNS and CDR2 as SASEGT. The CDR3 DNA reads TGTGCCAGCAGGCCCCGGACTAGCGGGGGCCGATTACTCCGTGGTACGCAGTATTTT. As protein: CASRPRTSGGRLLRGTQYF.

In its sample, this clonotype was seen once. CDR3: CASSPPTGGRYEQYF. CDR3 DNA sequence: TGTGCCAGCAGCCCACCGACAGGGGGTCGTTACGAGCAGTACTTC. The chain links TRBV13 to TRBJ2-4, with TRBD1 identical over 9 bases. TRBJ2-7 explains the end of the DNA better; the J call may be wrong. The germline gives CDR1 PRHDT, CDR2 FYEKMQ (reference sequence). The CDR3 is 15 amino acids.

This rearrangement joins TRBV7-2 to TRBJ1-5, with 7 positions matching TRBD1. With V trimmed by 4 bases and J by 3 bases, 3 bases remained unmatched. CDR3 length: 14 amino acids. CDR1 is SGHTA, CDR2 FQGNSA, per germline. As DNA, the CDR3 is TGTGCCAGCAGCTCGACAGGGAACAATCAGCCCCAGCATTTT. Protein: CASSSTGNNQPQHF.

V and J are TRBV13 and TRBJ2-5; 13 nucleotides line up with TRBD2. Germline V lookup: CDR1 PRHDT, CDR2 FYEKMQ (reference sequence). The CDR3 has 15 residues. Losses at the gene ends were 3 bases for V and 5 bases for J; bases not matched to a gene: 3. CDR3 in DNA: TGTGCCAGCAGCTTGACGACTAGCGGGAGGGAGACCCAGTACTTC. Translating it yields CASSLTTSGRETQYF.

CDR3 sequence: CASSLPGGLAGVPDTQYF. CDR3 sequence (DNA): TGCGCCAGCAGCCTCCCCGGGGGACTAGCGGGAGTGCCGGATACGCAGTATTTT. This chain connects TRBV4-1 to TRBJ2-3; 14 bases match TRBD2. The CDR3 covers 18 residues. After removal of 4 bases from V and 6 bases from J, the junction contained 12 bases not matched to a gene. Looked up from germline, CDR1 is MGHRA and CDR2 is YSYEKL.

The genes are TRBV6-5 and TRBJ1-2; a weak D match, TRBD1 (5 bases). In germline, CDR1 is MNHEY, CDR2 SVGAGI. This CDR3 has 14 amino acids. V was shortened by 2 bases and J by 1 base, with 8 bases between the two germline ends. CDR3 sequence (DNA): TGTGCCAGCAGTTACCTTGACAGTAACTATGGCTACACCTTC. Translated, it gives CASSYLDSNYGYTF.